This TCR beta chain was documented in a study of T cell responses to AZD1222 COVID-19 vaccine. Second-dose intervals near 4 or 12 weeks were combined. Regarding the study as a whole: There were mostly white British donors and more females than males, and clonal diversity was possibly underestimated. Researchers report vaccine-associated CD4 TCRs spanning spike, with dominance at 160-218 and 743-854. Once two AZD1222 doses were given, Spike-specific TCR breadth and depth went up.

A remark on this clone: What it recognizes is unknown.

Germline V gene data show CDR1 as SQVTM and CDR2 as ANQGSEA. This CDR3 is 14 amino acids long. Germline trimming cut 3 bases from V and 4 bases from J; bases unmatched to any gene: 6. Only in-frame clones appear in the TCRdb table, and some are missing; sequencing was by immunoSEQ multiplex PCR. The sample consists of some 110,000 clones, about 86% of them appearing once. The source material was peripheral blood, sampled 28 days after the second AZD1222 dose. The sequence was obtained from an adult who received the AZD1222 COVID-19 vaccine. V and J are TRBV29-1 and TRBJ1-2, with 9 bases lining up with TRBD1. CDR3: CSVDRQGEGYGYTF. The DNA for the CDR3 is TGCAGCGTTGATCGACAGGGGGAGGGCTATGGCTACACCTTC. Full variable domain (outside the CDR3, taken from reference TRBV29-1 and TRBJ1-2): SAVISQKPSRDICQRGTSLTIQCQVDSQVTMMFWYRQQPGQSLTLIATANQGSEATYESGFVIDKFPISRPNLTFSTLTVSNMSPEDSSIYLCSVDRQGEGYGYTFGSGTRLTVV.